One and the same sample provided the 28 T cell receptor beta chains below, sequenced in a study of T cells expressing NK-cell markers. TCRdb re-analyzed the 5' RACE reads; it lists each CDR3 protein once, without DNA. Its table records more than 400,000 distinct CDR3 sequences. The sequenced sample was blood T cells: a sorted CD56 or NKG2C T cell subset, CD4+ or CD8+ T cells, or bulk PBMC T cells (not recorded which). The receptors stem from a woman aged 18 to 75 in good health.

The rearrangement joins TRBV5-1 to TRBJ2-5; TCRdb reports TRBD2, a call that lacks DNA to check it against. CDR1 is SGHRS, CDR2 YFSETQ, per germline. The CDR3 has 16 amino acids. CDR3 sequence: CASSPHGVAGEETQYF.

The chain is built from TRBV29-1 and TRBJ1-5. This CDR3 contains 15 residues. Germline-derived CDR1 and CDR2 are SQVTM and ANQGSEA. This CDR3 is CSVVLEGTFGQPQHF.

The chain is built from TRBV7-2 and TRBJ2-5; there is no DNA to check the TCRdb D call of TRBD1. Germline CDR1 and CDR2: SGHTA and FQGNSA. The CDR3 sequence is 13 residues long. The CDR3 loop reads CASSFRGDETQYF. Filled out from reference TRBV7-2 and TRBJ2-5, the complete variable domain reads GAGVSQSPSNKVTEKGKDVELRCDPISGHTALYWYRQSLGQGLEFLIYFQGNSAPDKSGLPSDRFSAERTGGSVSTLTIQRTQQEDSAVYLCASSFRGDETQYFGPGTRLLVL.

The chain uses TRBV6-6 and TRBJ1-2. Germline assignment: CDR1 MNHNY and CDR2 SVGAGI (reference sequence). The CDR3 has 13 residues. The CDR3 loop reads CASSWGNSGGYTF.

The J gene is TRBJ2-7, the V gene TRBV7-6; TCRdb lists TRBD1, though no DNA is available to test this call. The CDR3 extends over 17 amino acids. In germline, CDR1 is SGHVS, CDR2 FNYEAQ. CDR3 loop: CASSFSGGERPEGEQYF. The variable domain in full, completed from reference TRBV7-6 and TRBJ2-7, reads GAGVSQSPRYKVTKRGQDVALRCDPISGHVSLYWYRQALGQGPEFLTYFNYEAQQDKSGLPNDRFSAERPEGSISTLTIQRTEQRDSAMYRCASSFSGGERPEGEQYFGPGTRLTVT.

The chain combines TRBV4-2 with TRBJ2-7; TCRdb returns TRBD1, unconfirmable since there is no DNA. This CDR3 has 14 residues. Germline loops: CDR1 LGHNA, CDR2 YNFKEQ. CDR3 in amino acids: CASSEQGASYEQYF.

The chain recombines TRBV29-1 with TRBJ2-3; TCRdb reports TRBD2, a call that lacks DNA to check it against. CDR3 length: 13 residues. Germline CDR1 is SQVTM and CDR2 is ANQGSEA. The CDR3 reads CSALRLSTDTQYF.

This chain uses TRBV7-9 with TRBJ1-1; with no DNA, the TCRdb D assignment of TRBD1 cannot be verified. Germline CDR1 is SEHNR and CDR2 is FQNEAQ (reference sequence). CDR3 length equals 15 residues. The chain's CDR3 is CASSPGGPLNTEAFF.

This rearrangement joins TRBV7-6 to TRBJ2-3; the D gene TCRdb calls, TRBD1, cannot be checked with no DNA. This CDR3 is 14 amino acids long. CDR1 is SGHVS and CDR2 is FNYEAQ in the germline V gene. The CDR3 loop reads CASSLAGAADTQYF.

This rearrangement joins TRBV6-1 to TRBJ2-3; TCRdb's D call, TRBD2, is unchecked because there is no DNA. The germline V gene has CDR1 MNHNS and CDR2 SASEGT. CDR3 length: 14 residues. CDR3 amino acids: CASRTSGRTDTQYF.

The V and J genes are TRBV7-2 and TRBJ1-4. Looked up from germline, CDR1 is SGHTA and CDR2 is FQGNSA. The CDR3 totals 17 residues. The CDR3 protein is CASSLSNPGLPREKLFF.

The rearrangement joins TRBV6-1 to TRBJ2-7. Germline CDR1 MNHNS, CDR2 SASEGT. This CDR3 is built from 13 residues. The CDR3 protein is CASSKRRAYEQYF.

The V gene is TRBV7-9, the J gene TRBJ1-2; TCRdb's D gene call, TRBD1, goes unchecked for lack of DNA. The germline V gene encodes CDR1 SEHNR and CDR2 FQNEAQ (reference sequence). This CDR3 region has 12 residues. CDR3 sequence: CASSFRDNGYTF.

This chain joins TRBV11-1 and TRBJ1-1; TCRdb returns TRBD1, unconfirmable since there is no DNA. The germline V gene has CDR1 SGHAT and CDR2 FQDESV (reference sequence). The CDR3 has 14 residues. CDR3 in amino acids: CASNYRGANTEAFF.

The rearrangement uses TRBV20-1 and TRBJ2-1; checking the TCRdb D call of TRBD2 is not possible without DNA. Germline lookup yields CDR1 DFQATT and CDR2 SNEGSKA (reference sequence). The CDR3 consists of 15 residues. CDR3 sequence: CSARAYLGLADPQFF.

V gene TRBV25-1 combines with J gene TRBJ1-6; TCRdb calls TRBD1, which cannot be checked without DNA. CDR1 and CDR2 from the germline V gene are MGHDK and SYGVNS. The CDR3 extends over 15 amino acids. CDR3 sequence: CASSGQGWYNSPLHF. The entire variable domain, with the rest obtained from reference TRBV25-1 and TRBJ1-6, is as follows: EADIYQTPRYLVIGTGKKITLECSQTMGHDKMYWYQQDPGMELHLIHYSYGVNSTEKGDLSSESTVSRIRTEHFPLTLESARPSHTSQYLCASSGQGWYNSPLHFGNGTRLTVT.

This sequence joins TRBV20-1 and TRBJ2-1; TCRdb picks TRBD2, but there is no DNA to check that call. This CDR3 is built from 15 residues. CDR1 and CDR2 from the germline V gene are DFQATT and SNEGSKA (reference sequence). The CDR3 protein is CSAPPSGRRGNEQFF.

The gene calls are TRBV19 and TRBJ2-1; the D call from TCRdb, TRBD1, cannot be confirmed without DNA. The CDR3 is made up of 15 amino acids. CDR1 and CDR2 from the germline V gene are LNHDA and SQIVND (reference sequence). This CDR3 is CASSIQGHPYNEQFF.

The chain carries TRBV20-1 and TRBJ2-3; TCRdb indicates TRBD2, and absent DNA this call remains unverified. The CDR3 is 19 residues long. CDR1 and CDR2 (germline): DFQATT, SNEGSKA (reference sequence). The CDR3 reads CSACLPGLAGGPPTDTQYF.

This rearrangement joins TRBV24-1 to TRBJ2-3; TCRdb designates TRBD1, a call that cannot be tested without DNA. Germline V gene sequence: CDR1 KGHDR, CDR2 SFDVKD. This CDR3 is 16 amino acids long. The CDR3 region is CATSEGTDDLVDTQYF.

The gene calls are TRBV4-3 and TRBJ2-5; the TCRdb call, TRBD2, lacks DNA for checking. CDR1 LGHNA and CDR2 YSLEER come from the germline V gene. The CDR3 consists of 16 residues. The chain's CDR3 is CACSQDLAGVAETQYF.

This chain joins TRBV2 and TRBJ2-1; absent DNA, TCRdb's TRBD2 call cannot be checked. The CDR3 loop spans 13 amino acids. From germline, CDR1 is SNHLY and CDR2 FYNNEI. This chain's CDR3 is CASRGGRVDEQFF.

V gene TRBV4-3 combines with J gene TRBJ2-1; TCRdb's assignment of TRBD1 cannot be checked, as there is no DNA. Germline-derived CDR1 and CDR2 are LGHNA and YSLEER. The CDR3 runs to 15 residues. CDR3 region: CASSQDGQGWNEQFF.

The V and J genes are TRBV20-1 and TRBJ1-2. The CDR3 consists of 11 residues. CDR1 is DFQATT and CDR2 is SNEGSKA in the germline V gene (reference sequence). This CDR3 reads CSARRFEGYTF.

The chain couples TRBV20-1 to TRBJ1-1. Germline V gene data show CDR1 as DFQATT and CDR2 as SNEGSKA (reference sequence). The CDR3 consists of 12 residues. CDR3 protein: CSASDSNPEAFF.

This chain uses TRBV7-9 with TRBJ2-5; TCRdb names TRBD2, which stays unverified in the absence of DNA. The CDR3 is made up of 16 amino acids. From germline, CDR1 is SEHNR and CDR2 FQNEAQ (reference sequence). The CDR3 loop reads CASSLRLAGVGETQYF.

This sequence joins TRBV6-5 and TRBJ2-3. Germline assignment: CDR1 MNHEY and CDR2 SVGAGI. The CDR3 totals 13 residues. CDR3 sequence reads: CASRYRGADTQYF.

The chain has TRBV27 and TRBJ2-5; the TCRdb D gene call, TRBD1, has no DNA to confirm it. Germline V gene data show CDR1 as MNHEY and CDR2 as SMNVEV (reference sequence). The CDR3 runs 14 residues. CDR3 in amino acids: CASSPQTVTETQYF.